The sample holds a few counts of the clone carrying this TCR beta chain. Its specificity is unknown. Together with a sample-barcoded 5' primer, a J-beta primer mix was included in a second PCR lasting roughly 6 to 12 cycles. In TCRdb, the 5' RACE reads were re-called with MiXCR into one record per CDR3 protein. The data contain more than 1,400,000 distinct CDR3 sequences, around 39% of them singletons. Looked up from germline, CDR1 is WSHSY and CDR2 is SAAADI. The V end was cut by 7 bases, the J end by 6 bases, with 17 bases between. This CDR3 contains 14 residues. This record comes from a study of blood T cells in healthy people across ages. Findings and limits, study-wide: Age showed a roughly linear inverse relationship with TCR beta diversity per million T cells. Long-lived donors had more naive CD4+ cells and higher diversity than aged donors. Strongly correlated with naive T cell percentage was TCR beta diversity.

The V gene is TRBV10-2, the J gene TRBJ2-3, with D perhaps matching TRBD1 or TRBD2 (5 bases each). The sample taken for sequencing was blood. The TCR was taken from a woman between 18 and 29 years old in good health. This chain's CDR3 is CASKPGRRWDTQYF. Here the CDR3 DNA reads TGCGCCAGCAAACCGGGACGTCGATGGGATACGCAGTATTTT.